What follows is one TCR beta chain and its context. The sample is drawn from a study of PD-L1 blockade in urothelial cancer. The sample's time point: pretreatment peripheral blood. The assay was immunoSEQ multiplex PCR, and TCRdb's table has in-frame clones only and misses some. The sample includes 35,000 or so clones, under 90% of them seen just once. The source material was PBMCs, sampled around atezolizumab (anti-PD-L1) treatment. The receptor comes from a man aged 60 to 75 with urothelial cancer.

The CDR3 region has the DNA TGTGCCAGCAGCTTATACAGGGGGGGAGTTAGAGGGATGCCTGAAGCTTTCTTT. It encodes CASSLYRGGVRGMPEAFF. The chain has TRBV2 and TRBJ1-1; 8 positions match TRBD1. Unmatched junction bases numbered 21, after V lost 6 bases and J lost 6 bases. Germline V gives CDR1 SNHLY, CDR2 FYNNEI. The length of the CDR3 is 18 residues.